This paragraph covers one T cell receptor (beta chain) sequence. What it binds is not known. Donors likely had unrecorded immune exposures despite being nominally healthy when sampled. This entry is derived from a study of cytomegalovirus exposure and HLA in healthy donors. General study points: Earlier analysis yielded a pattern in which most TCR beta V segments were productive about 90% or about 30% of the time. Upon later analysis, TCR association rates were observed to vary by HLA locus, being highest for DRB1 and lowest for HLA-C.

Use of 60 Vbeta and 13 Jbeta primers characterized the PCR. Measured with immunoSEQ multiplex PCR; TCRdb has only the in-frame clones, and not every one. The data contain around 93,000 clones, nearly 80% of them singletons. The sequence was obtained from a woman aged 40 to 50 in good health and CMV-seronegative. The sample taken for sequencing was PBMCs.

CDR3 residues: CASSIVASGGYEQYF. As DNA, the CDR3 is TGTGCCAGTAGTATAGTGGCTAGCGGAGGCTACGAGCAGTACTTC. This chain links TRBV19 with TRBJ2-7, with TRBD2 matching over 7 bases. The CDR3 runs to 15 residues. J lost 3 bases, V lost 1 base, and 6 bases had no gene match. Germline CDR1 reads LNHDA; CDR2 reads SQIVND (reference sequence). Filled out from reference TRBV19 and TRBJ2-7, the complete variable domain reads DGGITQSPKYLFRKEGQNVTLSCEQNLNHDAMYWYRQDPGQGLRLIYYSQIVNDFQKGDIAEGYSVSREKKESFPLTVTSAQKNPTAFYLCASSIVASGGYEQYFGPGTRLTVT.